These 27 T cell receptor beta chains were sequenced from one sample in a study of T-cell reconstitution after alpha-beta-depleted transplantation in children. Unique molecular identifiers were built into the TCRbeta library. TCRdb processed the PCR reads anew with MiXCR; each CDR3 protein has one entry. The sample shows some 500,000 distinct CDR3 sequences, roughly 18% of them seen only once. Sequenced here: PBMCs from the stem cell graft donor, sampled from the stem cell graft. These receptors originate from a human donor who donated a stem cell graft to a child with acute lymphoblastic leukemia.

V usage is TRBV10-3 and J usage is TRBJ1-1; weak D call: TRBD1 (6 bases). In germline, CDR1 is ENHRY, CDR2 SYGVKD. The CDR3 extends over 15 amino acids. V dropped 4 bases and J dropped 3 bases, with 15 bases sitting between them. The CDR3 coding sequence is TGTGCCATCAGTGGGAAGTGGGGGGCCGACACTGAAGCTTTCTTT. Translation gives CAISGKWGADTEAFF.

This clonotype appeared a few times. This CDR3 is CASSFRGMTPTNTGELFF. The DNA for the CDR3 is TGCGCCAGCAGCTTCCGGGGTATGACACCGACGAACACCGGGGAGCTGTTTTTT. The V and J genes are TRBV5-1 and TRBJ2-2; TRBD2 might be the D (5 bases). Germline CDR1 and CDR2: SGHRS and YFSETQ. V was pared by 2 bases and J by 0 bases, with 17 bases between. This CDR3 contains 18 residues.

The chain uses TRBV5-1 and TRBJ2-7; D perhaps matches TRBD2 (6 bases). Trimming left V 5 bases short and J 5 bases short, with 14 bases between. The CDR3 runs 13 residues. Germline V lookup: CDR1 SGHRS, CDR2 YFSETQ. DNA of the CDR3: TGCGCCAGCAGGATGACTAGTGCCCACGAGCAGTACTTC. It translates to CASRMTSAHEQYF.

The DNA for the CDR3 is TGTGCCAGCAGTTTAGGTAGCGGGAGTGCAAATGAGCAGTTCTTC. This translates into CASSLGSGSANEQFF. The rearrangement uses TRBV12-3 or TRBV12-4 and TRBJ2-1; 9 bases agree with TRBD2. The ends lost 1 base at V and 7 bases at J; junction bases unmatched: 5. CDR3 length equals 15 residues.

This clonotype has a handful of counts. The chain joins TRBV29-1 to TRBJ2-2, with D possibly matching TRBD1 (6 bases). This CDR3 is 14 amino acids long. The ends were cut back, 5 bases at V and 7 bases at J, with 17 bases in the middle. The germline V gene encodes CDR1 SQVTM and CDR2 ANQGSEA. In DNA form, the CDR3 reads TGCAGCGTTAAGGGGCAGGGGACGATCGGGGAGCTGTTTTTT. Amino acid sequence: CSVKGQGTIGELFF.

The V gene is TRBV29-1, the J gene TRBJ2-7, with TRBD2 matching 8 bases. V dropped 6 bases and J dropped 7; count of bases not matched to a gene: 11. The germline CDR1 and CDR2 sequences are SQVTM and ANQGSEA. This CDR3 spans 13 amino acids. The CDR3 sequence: CSVSAGVPREQYF. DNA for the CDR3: TGCAGCGTCTCAGCGGGAGTACCCAGGGAGCAGTACTTC.

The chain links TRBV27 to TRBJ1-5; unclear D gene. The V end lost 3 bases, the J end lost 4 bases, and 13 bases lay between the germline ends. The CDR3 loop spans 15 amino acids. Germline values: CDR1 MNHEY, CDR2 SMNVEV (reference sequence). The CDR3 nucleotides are TGTGCCAGCAGTTTGCGGGGAGCTACGAATCAGCCCCAGCATTTT. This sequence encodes CASSLRGATNQPQHF.

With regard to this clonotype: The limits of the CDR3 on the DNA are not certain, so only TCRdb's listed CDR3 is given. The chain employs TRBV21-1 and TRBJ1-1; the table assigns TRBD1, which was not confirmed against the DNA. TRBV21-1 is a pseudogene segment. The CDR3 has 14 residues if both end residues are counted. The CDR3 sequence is CAGQWGRGSSEAFF.

The chain's CDR3 is CASIMDGYDTEAFF. CDR3 sequence (DNA): TGTGCCAGCATCATGGACGGATACGACACTGAAGCTTTCTTT. V gene TRBV12-3 or TRBV12-4 combines with J gene TRBJ1-1; no clear D gene. V shed 7 bases and J shed 3 bases, with 15 bases lying between them. This CDR3 region has 14 residues.

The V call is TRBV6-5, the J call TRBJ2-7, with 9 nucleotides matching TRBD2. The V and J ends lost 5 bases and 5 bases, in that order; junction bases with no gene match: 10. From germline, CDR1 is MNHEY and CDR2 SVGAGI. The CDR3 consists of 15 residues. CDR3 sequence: CASSTPSVAGDEQYF. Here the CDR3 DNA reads TGTGCCAGCAGTACCCCGAGTGTAGCGGGAGACGAGCAGTACTTC.

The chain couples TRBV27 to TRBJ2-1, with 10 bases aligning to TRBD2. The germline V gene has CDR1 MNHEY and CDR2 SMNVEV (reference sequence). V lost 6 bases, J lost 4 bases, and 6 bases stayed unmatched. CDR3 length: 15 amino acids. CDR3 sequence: CASSQGAGGYNEQFF. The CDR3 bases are TGTGCCAGCAGCCAGGGAGCGGGAGGGTACAATGAGCAGTTCTTC.

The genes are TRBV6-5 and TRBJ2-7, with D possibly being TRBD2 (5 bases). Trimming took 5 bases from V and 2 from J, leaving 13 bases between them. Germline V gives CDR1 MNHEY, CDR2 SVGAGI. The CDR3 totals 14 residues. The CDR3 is CASSTLGVPYEQYF. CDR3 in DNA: TGTGCCAGCAGTACTCTCGGGGTCCCCTACGAGCAGTACTTC.

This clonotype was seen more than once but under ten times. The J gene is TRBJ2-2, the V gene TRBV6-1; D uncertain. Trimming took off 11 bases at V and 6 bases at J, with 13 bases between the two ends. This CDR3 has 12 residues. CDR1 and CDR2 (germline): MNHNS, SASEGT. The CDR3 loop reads CAGSVWAGELFF. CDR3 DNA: TGTGCCGGCTCGGTATGGGCCGGGGAGCTGTTTTTT.

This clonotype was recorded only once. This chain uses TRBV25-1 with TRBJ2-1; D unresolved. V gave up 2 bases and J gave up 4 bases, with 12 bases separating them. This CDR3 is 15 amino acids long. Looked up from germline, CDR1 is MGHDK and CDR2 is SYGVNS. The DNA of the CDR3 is TGTGCCAGCAGTGAAACGGTAGGGCTTTACAATGAGCAGTTCTTC. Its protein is CASSETVGLYNEQFF.

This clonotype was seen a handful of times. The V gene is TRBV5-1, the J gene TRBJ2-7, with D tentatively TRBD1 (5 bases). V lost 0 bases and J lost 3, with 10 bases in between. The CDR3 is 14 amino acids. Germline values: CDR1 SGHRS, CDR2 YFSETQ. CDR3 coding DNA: TGCGCCAGCAGCTTGGGACAGACTTACTACGAGCAGTACTTC. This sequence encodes CASSLGQTYYEQYF.

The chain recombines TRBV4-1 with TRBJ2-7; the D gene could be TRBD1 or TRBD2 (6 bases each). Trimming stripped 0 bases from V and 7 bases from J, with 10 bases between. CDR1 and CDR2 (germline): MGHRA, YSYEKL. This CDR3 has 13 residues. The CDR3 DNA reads TGCGCCAGCAGCCAAGATCGGGGGCAGGAGCAGTACTTC. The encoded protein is CASSQDRGQEQYF.

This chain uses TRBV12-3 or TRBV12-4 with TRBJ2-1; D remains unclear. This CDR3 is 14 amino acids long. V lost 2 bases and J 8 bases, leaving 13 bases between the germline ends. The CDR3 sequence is CASSLMSSGDEQFF. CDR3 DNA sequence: TGTGCCAGCAGTTTAATGTCTAGTGGCGATGAGCAGTTCTTC.

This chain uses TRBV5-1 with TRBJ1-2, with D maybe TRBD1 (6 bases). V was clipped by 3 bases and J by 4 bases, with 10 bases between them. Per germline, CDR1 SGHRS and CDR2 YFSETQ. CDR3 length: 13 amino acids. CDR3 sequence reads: CASSSQGSYGYTF. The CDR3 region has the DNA TGCGCCAGCAGCTCCCAGGGGTCCTATGGCTACACCTTC.

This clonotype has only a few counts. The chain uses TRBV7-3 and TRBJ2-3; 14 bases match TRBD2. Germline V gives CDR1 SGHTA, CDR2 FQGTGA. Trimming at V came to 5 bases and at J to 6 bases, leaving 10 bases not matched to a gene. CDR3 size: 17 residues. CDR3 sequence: CASSHPGLAGEQDTQYF. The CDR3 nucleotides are TGTGCCAGCAGCCACCCGGGACTAGCGGGAGAGCAGGATACGCAGTATTTT.

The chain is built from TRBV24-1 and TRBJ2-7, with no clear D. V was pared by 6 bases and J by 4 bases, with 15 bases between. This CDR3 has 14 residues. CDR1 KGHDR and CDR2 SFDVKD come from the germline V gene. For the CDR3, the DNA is TGTGCCACCAGTTCGGGCTCGACGGGTTACGAGCAGTACTTC. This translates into CATSSGSTGYEQYF.

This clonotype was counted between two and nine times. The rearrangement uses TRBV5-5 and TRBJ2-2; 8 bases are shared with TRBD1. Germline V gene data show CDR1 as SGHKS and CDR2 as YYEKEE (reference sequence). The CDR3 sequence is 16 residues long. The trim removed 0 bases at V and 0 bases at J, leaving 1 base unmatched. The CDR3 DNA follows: TGTGCCAGCAGCTTGGGGACAGGGACGAACACCGGGGAGCTGTTTTTT. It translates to CASSLGTGTNTGELFF.

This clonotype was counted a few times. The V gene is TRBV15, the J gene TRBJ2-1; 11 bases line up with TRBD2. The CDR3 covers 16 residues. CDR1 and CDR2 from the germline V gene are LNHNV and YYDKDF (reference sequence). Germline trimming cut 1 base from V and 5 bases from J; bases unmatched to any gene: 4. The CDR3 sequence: CATSRVSGREHNEQFF. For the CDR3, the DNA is TGTGCCACCAGCAGAGTTAGCGGGAGGGAGCACAATGAGCAGTTCTTC.

CDR3: CASSLGQYSGKETQYF. DNA of the CDR3: TGTGCCAGCAGCTTGGGCCAGTATAGCGGGAAAGAGACCCAGTACTTC. This chain connects TRBV7-9 to TRBJ2-5, with 8 bases matching TRBD2. Germline V gives CDR1 SEHNR, CDR2 FQNEAQ (reference sequence). Trimming at V came to 3 bases and at J to 3 bases, leaving 9 bases not matched to a gene. The CDR3 sequence is 16 residues long.

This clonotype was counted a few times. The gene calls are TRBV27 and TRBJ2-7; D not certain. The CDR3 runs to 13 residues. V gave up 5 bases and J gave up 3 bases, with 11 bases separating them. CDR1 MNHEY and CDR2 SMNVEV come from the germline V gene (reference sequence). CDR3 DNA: TGTGCCAGCAGTCTTGGACCGTACTACGAGCAGTACTTC. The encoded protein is CASSLGPYYEQYF.

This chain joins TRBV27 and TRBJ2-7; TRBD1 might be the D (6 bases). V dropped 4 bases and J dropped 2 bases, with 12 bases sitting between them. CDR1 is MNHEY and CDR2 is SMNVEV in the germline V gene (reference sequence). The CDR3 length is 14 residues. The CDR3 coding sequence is TGTGCCAGCAGTTGGGCAGGGGTAACCTACGAGCAGTACTTC. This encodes CASSWAGVTYEQYF.

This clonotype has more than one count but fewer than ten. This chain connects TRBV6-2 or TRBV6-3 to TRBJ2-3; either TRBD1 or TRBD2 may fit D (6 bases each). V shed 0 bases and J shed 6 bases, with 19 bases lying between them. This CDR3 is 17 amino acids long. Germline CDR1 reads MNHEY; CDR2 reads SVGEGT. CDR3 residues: CASSYSNARGRLDTQYF. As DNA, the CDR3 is TGTGCCAGCAGTTACTCGAACGCCCGGGGGCGATTGGATACGCAGTATTTT.

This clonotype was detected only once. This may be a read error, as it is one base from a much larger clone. The CDR3 sequence is CASTSSSHTQYF. CDR3 nucleotides: TGTGCCAGCACCAGTAGTAGTCATACGCAGTATTTT. The V and J genes are TRBV27 and TRBJ2-3; D gene unclear. CDR1 is MNHEY, CDR2 SMNVEV, per germline (reference sequence). The CDR3 is 12 residues long. V lost 7 bases and J lost 7, with 12 bases in between.